The rows below give T cell receptor beta chains drawn from one sample of a study of T-cell memory formation after mild COVID-19. Via MiXCR, TCRdb re-called the 5' RACE reads, giving one row per CDR3 protein. The data contain about 150,000 distinct CDR3 sequences, roughly a quarter of them singletons. Source material: PBMCs or a T cell subset sorted from them (not recorded which). Receptors were obtained from an adult woman who had mild COVID-19 (a few samples of this study predate the infection). Cell type and time point are not known. Each CDR3 is given with its conserved first and last residue. Each record gives: J gene, V gene, D gene, CDR3 protein. The D gene is left open where the match is weak.

>TRBJ2-6|TRBV7-9|TRBD1
CASSPSGGYGANVLTF
>TRBJ2-1|TRBV7-2|TRBD2
CASSSGLAGGLYNEQFF
>TRBJ2-7|TRBV7-7|-
CASSLGPGGTREQDF
>TRBJ2-6|TRBV7-3|-
CASSIDNSGANVLTF
>TRBJ1-2|TRBV10-3|TRBD1
CAISESWTGPDGYTF
>TRBJ2-1|TRBV7-8|TRBD1
CASSSLGAGGRNEQFF
>TRBJ1-5|TRBV4-1|TRBD1
CASSQEEVTGGINQPQHF
>TRBJ1-1|TRBV10-2|-
CASSGYRAPKGTEAFF
>TRBJ2-7|TRBV7-9|TRBD2
CASSSPVGSGGDYEQYF
>TRBJ2-3|TRBV6-2/TRBV6-3|-
CASSYGRGGVTDTQYF
>TRBJ2-5|TRBV7-3|TRBD2
CASSLGSSGRQETQYF
>TRBJ1-2|TRBV7-9|TRBD1
CASSLTGGTNNYGYTF
>TRBJ2-5|TRBV12-3/TRBV12-4|-
CASSSEGGAETQYF
>TRBJ2-3|TRBV7-9|TRBD2
CASSPGLARTDTQYF
>TRBJ1-2|TRBV15|TRBD1
CATSIKEGTEYGYTF
>TRBJ2-3|TRBV12-3/TRBV12-4|-
CASSPHTDTQYF
>TRBJ2-5|TRBV20-1|TRBD2
CSASPSGGPPVAQYF
>TRBJ2-3|TRBV19|-
CASSIHRRGPDTDTQYF
>TRBJ2-3|TRBV7-9|-
CASGIPGPRKTDTQYF
>TRBJ1-5|TRBV7-9|-
CASSWFDQPQHF
>TRBJ2-1|TRBV25-1|-
CASSEDGIYNEQFF
>TRBJ1-1|TRBV11-1|-
CASSLRQGFLLGF
>TRBJ2-3|TRBV6-5|TRBD2
CASRSIGRMDTQYF
>TRBJ2-1|TRBV9|TRBD2
CASSPSGRASYNEQFF
>TRBJ2-7|TRBV7-6|-
CASSSDWGRDYEQYF
>TRBJ2-1|TRBV12-3/TRBV12-4|TRBD2
CASSFPGGDEQFF
>TRBJ1-2|TRBV14|TRBD1
CASSPQDRAGYTF
>TRBJ2-2|TRBV11-2|TRBD1
CASSLRDRGRTGELFF
>TRBJ2-1|TRBV24-1|-
CATSESGNEQFF
>TRBJ1-6|TRBV7-6|-
CASRPSTNSPLHF
>TRBJ2-5|TRBV3-1|TRBD2
CASSQRTSGSGETQYF
>TRBJ2-5|TRBV7-7|TRBD2
CASSPKAGVQETQYF
>TRBJ2-5|TRBV19|TRBD2
CASSISPGRQETQYF
>TRBJ2-7|TRBV9|-
CASSVGRRGSEQYF
>TRBJ2-1|TRBV6-5|-
CASSGGDSGNEQFF
>TRBJ2-2|TRBV3-1|-
CASSQVKVSRTGELFF
>TRBJ1-4|TRBV25-1|-
CASRSINEKLFF
>TRBJ2-7|TRBV7-8|TRBD1
CASSPEGQAYDEQYF
>TRBJ1-5|TRBV12-3/TRBV12-4|-
CASSLGAQTQHF
>TRBJ2-7|TRBV6-2/TRBV6-3|TRBD2
CATQGTAGGPGAYEQYF
>TRBJ2-1|TRBV12-3/TRBV12-4|-
CASSFRGLSYNEQFF
>TRBJ2-1|TRBV20-1|-
CSARAREQFF
>TRBJ2-5|TRBV11-2|-
CASSLVWETETQYF
>TRBJ2-1|TRBV6-5|-
CASRRGSYNEQFF
>TRBJ1-1|TRBV27|TRBD1
CASSLRAGQDVGAFF
>TRBJ1-6|TRBV12-3/TRBV12-4|-
CASSDRSYNSPLHF